This TCR beta chain was captured by sequencing in a study of T-cell memory formation after mild COVID-19. The TCR alpha and TCR beta cDNA libraries, bearing sample barcodes and UMIs, were generated by 5'RACE using constant-segment primers. TCRdb fed the 5' RACE reads into MiXCR, producing one record per CDR3 protein. This repertoire shows some 86,000 distinct CDR3 sequences, around 27% found once; its top ten account for less than 55%. V lost 5 bases and J lost 6, with 9 bases in between. The CDR3 length is 11 residues. Germline V gene sequence: CDR1 DFQATT, CDR2 SNEGSKA (reference sequence). The chain recombines TRBV20-1 with TRBJ2-3, with D perhaps matching TRBD2 (5 bases). Sequencing was carried out using PBMCs or a T cell subset sorted from them (not recorded which). This receptor was identified in a man aged 18 to 30 who had mild COVID-19 (a few samples of this study predate the infection). Cell type and time point are not known. Written as DNA, the CDR3 is TGCAGTGCTGGACTGTTGGATACGCAGTATTTT. Translating it yields CSAGLLDTQYF.